The rows below give T cell receptor beta chains drawn from one sample of a study of blood T cell repertoires in COVID-19. Libraries were prepared by immunoSEQ multiplex PCR; TCRdb keeps only in-frame clonotypes and omits some of them. This sample carries around 280,000 clones, around 87% of them seen once, and the ten largest clones take about 1.9%. The specimen was peripheral blood. These TCRs come from a woman aged 25 to 39 who had recovered from COVID-19. Both conserved end residues are part of each CDR3. A D gene is named only where the DNA matches it firmly. Some rows have no size entry. The others give once, few or many, or a class for an expanded clone.

cdr3_length,v_call,j_call,d_call,clone_size,cdr3_nt,cdr3_aa
14,TRBV5-6,TRBJ2-7,-,-,TGTGCCAGCAGCTTTGGATCAGGGAGGTACGAGCAGTACTTC,CASSFGSGRYEQYF
21,TRBV27,TRBJ2-6,TRBD1,-,TGTGCCAGCAGTTTTCGTGGGACAGGGAGTACCACCGCCTCTGGGGCCAACGTCCTGACTTTC,CASSFRGTGSTTASGANVLTF
16,TRBV3-1/TRBV3-2,TRBJ1-6,-,-,TGTGCCAGCAGCCAAGTCCCCTACGGGGATAATTCACCCCTCCACTTT,CASSQVPYGDNSPLHF
17,TRBV6-1,TRBJ2-7,-,once,TGTGCCAGCAGTGAAGTGGGAGACTCAAAGGGATCCTACGAGCAGTACTTC,CASSEVGDSKGSYEQYF
15,TRBV5-1,TRBJ1-6,TRBD1,-,TGCGCCAGCAGCTTGGATGCAGGGGGAAATTCACCCCTCCACTTT,CASSLDAGGNSPLHF
16,TRBV19,TRBJ1-5,-,-,TGTGCCAGTAGTATAATGTGGACTCGGGGTAGTCAGCCCCAGCATTTT,CASSIMWTRGSQPQHF
14,TRBV25-1,TRBJ2-7,-,-,TGTGCCAGCAGTGAATTAGTCAAACCCTACGAGCAGTACTTC,CASSELVKPYEQYF
18,TRBV4-1,TRBJ2-7,TRBD1,-,TGCGCCAGCAGCCAAGACCCCTACGGGACAGGGGGCATATACGAGCAGTACTTC,CASSQDPYGTGGIYEQYF
14,TRBV3-1/TRBV3-2,TRBJ1-2,-,-,TGTGCCAGCAGCCCTGTCTCGGGAGGTGATGGCTACACCTTC,CASSPVSGGDGYTF
16,TRBV3-1/TRBV3-2,TRBJ2-2,TRBD1,-,TGTGCCAGCAGCCAACCGGACAGGACGAACACCGGGGAGCTGTTTTTT,CASSQPDRTNTGELFF
15,TRBV2,TRBJ1-2,-,-,TGTGCCAGCAGTGACCCCGGGATCAAAAAAGGTGGCTACACCTTC,CASSDPGIKKGGYTF
15,TRBV19,TRBJ2-2,TRBD1,-,TGTGCCAGTATGGCGACAGGGGCTTTGACCGGGGAGCTGTTTTTT,CASMATGALTGELFF
14,TRBV5-1,TRBJ2-1,-,-,TGCGCCAGCAGCTTAGGACTGCTAAGAGGTGAGCAGTTCTTC,CASSLGLLRGEQFF
15,TRBV3-1/TRBV3-2,TRBJ2-7,-,-,TGTGCCAGCAGCCAAGACTCTGTGGCCCCCTACGAGCAGTACTTC,CASSQDSVAPYEQYF
13,TRBV19,TRBJ2-7,-,once,TGTGCCAGTAGTTACAGGGCCCCCGGCGAGCAGTACTTC,CASSYRAPGEQYF
15,TRBV4-3,TRBJ1-5,-,-,TGCGCCAGCAGCCAAGATATAACAGGGTATCAGCCCCAGCATTTT,CASSQDITGYQPQHF
14,TRBV6-5,TRBJ2-5,-,-,TGTGCCAGCAGTTGGGGGGACAGCCAAGAGACCCAGTACTTC,CASSWGDSQETQYF
17,TRBV5-1,TRBJ2-3,TRBD2,-,TGCGCCAGCAGCCGGACTAGCGGGGGGACTAGCACAGATACGCAGTATTTT,CASSRTSGGTSTDTQYF
16,TRBV5-1,TRBJ1-3,TRBD1,-,TGCGCCAGCAGCTTGTCCCCGACAGGGTCTGGAAACACCATATATTTT,CASSLSPTGSGNTIYF
11,TRBV7-6,TRBJ2-7,-,once,TGTGCCAGCAGGTCAGGGTTCGAGCAGTACTTC,CASRSGFEQYF
14,TRBV18,TRBJ1-1,TRBD1,once,TGTGCCAGCTCCCCCCGGACAGGGGAGCCTGAAGCTTTCTTT,CASSPRTGEPEAFF
14,TRBV5-4,TRBJ1-1,-,-,TGTGCCAGCAGCTACGGACAGCTGAACACTGAAGCTTTCTTT,CASSYGQLNTEAFF
14,TRBV6-5,TRBJ2-5,-,few,TGTGCCAGCAGCTTCGGACAACCACAAGAGACCCAGTACTTC,CASSFGQPQETQYF
15,TRBV6-5,TRBJ1-4,-,-,TGTGCCAGCAGTTATATAAGGACTACTAATGAAAAACTGTTTTTT,CASSYIRTTNEKLFF
13,TRBV7-2,TRBJ2-7,-,-,TGTGCCAGCAGCTTAGTTGATAGCGGCAACCAGTACTTC,CASSLVDSGNQYF
15,TRBV3-1/TRBV3-2,TRBJ2-5,TRBD2,-,TGTGCCAGCAGCCAAGTTACAGCGGGGGTGGAGACCCAGTACTTC,CASSQVTAGVETQYF
13,TRBV2,TRBJ1-1,-,-,TGTGCCAGCAGACAGGATACTTACACTGAAGCTTTCTTT,CASRQDTYTEAFF
16,TRBV7-2,TRBJ2-6,-,-,TGTGCCAGCAGCTTAGACGGTAACTCTGGGGCCAACGTCCTGACTTTC,CASSLDGNSGANVLTF
18,TRBV13,TRBJ2-3,TRBD2,-,TGTGCCAGCAGCTTAGTCGGTCTAGCGGGGATCTCACGCGATACGCAGTATTTT,CASSLVGLAGISRDTQYF